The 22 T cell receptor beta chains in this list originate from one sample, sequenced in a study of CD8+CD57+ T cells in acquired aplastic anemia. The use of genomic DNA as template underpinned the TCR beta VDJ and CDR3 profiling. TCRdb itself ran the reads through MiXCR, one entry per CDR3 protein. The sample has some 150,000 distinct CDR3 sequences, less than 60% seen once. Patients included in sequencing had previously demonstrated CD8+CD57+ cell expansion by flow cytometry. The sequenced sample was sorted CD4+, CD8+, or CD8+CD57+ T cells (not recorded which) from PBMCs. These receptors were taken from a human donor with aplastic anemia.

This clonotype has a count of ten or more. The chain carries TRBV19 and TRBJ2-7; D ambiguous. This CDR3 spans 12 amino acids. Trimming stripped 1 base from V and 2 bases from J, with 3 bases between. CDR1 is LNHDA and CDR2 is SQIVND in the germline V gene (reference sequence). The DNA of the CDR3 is TGTGCCAGTAGTATAGGAACCTACGAGCAGTACTTC. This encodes CASSIGTYEQYF.

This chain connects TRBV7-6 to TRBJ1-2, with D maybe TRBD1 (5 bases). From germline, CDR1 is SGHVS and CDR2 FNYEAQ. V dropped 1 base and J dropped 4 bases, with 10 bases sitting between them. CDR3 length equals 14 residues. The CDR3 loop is CASSLGPRGYGYTF. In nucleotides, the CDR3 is TGTGCCAGCAGCTTAGGCCCGAGGGGCTATGGCTACACCTTC. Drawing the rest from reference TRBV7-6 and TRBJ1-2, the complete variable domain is GAGVSQSPRYKVTKRGQDVALRCDPISGHVSLYWYRQALGQGPEFLTYFNYEAQQDKSGLPNDRFSAERPEGSISTLTIQRTEQRDSAMYRCASSLGPRGYGYTFGSGTRLTVV.

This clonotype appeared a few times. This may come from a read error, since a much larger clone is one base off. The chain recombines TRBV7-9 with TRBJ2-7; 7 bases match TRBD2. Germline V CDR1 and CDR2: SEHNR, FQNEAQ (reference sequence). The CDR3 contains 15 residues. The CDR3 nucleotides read TGTGCCAGCAGCTCACTAGCGTCTCCCTCCTACGAGCAGTCCTTC. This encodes CASSSLASPSYEQSF.

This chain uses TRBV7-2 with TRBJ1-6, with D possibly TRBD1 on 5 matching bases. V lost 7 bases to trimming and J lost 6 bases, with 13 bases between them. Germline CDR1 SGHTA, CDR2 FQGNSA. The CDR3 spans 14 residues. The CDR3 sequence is CASTAGDRNSPLHF. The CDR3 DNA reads TGTGCCAGCACCGCGGGGGATCGTAATTCACCCCTCCACTTT.

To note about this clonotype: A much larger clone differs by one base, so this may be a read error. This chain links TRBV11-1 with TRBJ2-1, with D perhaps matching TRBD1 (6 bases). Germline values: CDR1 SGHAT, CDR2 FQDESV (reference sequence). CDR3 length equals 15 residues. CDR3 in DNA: TGTGCCAGCAGCGAAACAGGGATCTCCTACAATGAGCAGTCCTTC. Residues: CASSETGISYNEQSF.

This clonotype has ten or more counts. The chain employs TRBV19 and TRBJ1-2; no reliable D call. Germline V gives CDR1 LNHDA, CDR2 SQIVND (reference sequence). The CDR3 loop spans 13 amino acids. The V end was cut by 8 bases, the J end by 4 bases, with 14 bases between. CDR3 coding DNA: TGTGCCAGTCATGAAACGGCTTCCTATGGCTACACCTTC. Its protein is CASHETASYGYTF.

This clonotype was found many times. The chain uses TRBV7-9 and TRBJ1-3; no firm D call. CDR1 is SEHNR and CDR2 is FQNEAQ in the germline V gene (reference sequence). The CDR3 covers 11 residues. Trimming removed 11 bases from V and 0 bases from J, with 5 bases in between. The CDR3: CAVLSGNTIYF. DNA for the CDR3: TGTGCCGTACTCTCTGGAAACACCATATATTTT.

CDR3 loop: CSGDGNYGYTF. As DNA, the CDR3 is TGCAGCGGGGACGGAAACTATGGCTACACCTTC. V gene TRBV29-1 combines with J gene TRBJ1-2, with D possibly matching TRBD1 (5 bases). CDR1 and CDR2 from the germline V gene are SQVTM and ANQGSEA. CDR3 size: 11 residues. Between the trimmed V and J ends, which lost 7 bases and 2 bases, there was a span of 8 bases.

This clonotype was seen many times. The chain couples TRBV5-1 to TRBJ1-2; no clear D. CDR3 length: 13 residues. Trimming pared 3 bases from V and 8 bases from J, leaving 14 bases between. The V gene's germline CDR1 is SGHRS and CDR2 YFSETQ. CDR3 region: CASSSPQADGYTF. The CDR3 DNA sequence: TGCGCCAGCAGCTCCCCCCAGGCGGACGGCTACACCTTC.

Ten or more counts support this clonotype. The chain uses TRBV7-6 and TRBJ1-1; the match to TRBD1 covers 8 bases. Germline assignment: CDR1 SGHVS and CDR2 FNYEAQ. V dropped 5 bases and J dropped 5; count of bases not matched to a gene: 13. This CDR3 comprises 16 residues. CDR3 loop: CASSPETGVSVTEAFF. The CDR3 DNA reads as TGTGCCAGCAGCCCAGAGACAGGGGTTAGCGTGACTGAAGCTTTCTTT.

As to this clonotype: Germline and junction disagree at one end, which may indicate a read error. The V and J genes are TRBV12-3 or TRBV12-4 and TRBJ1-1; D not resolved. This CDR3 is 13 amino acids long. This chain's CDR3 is CANSAGPNTEAFF. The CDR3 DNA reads TGTGCCAACAGTGCCGGGCCGAACACTGAAGCTTTCTTT.

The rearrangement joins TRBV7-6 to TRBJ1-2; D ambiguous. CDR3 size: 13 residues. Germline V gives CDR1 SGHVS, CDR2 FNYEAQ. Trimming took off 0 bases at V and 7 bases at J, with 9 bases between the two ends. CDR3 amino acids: CASSLARAGGYTF. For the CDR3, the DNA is TGTGCCAGCAGCTTAGCGAGGGCGGGTGGCTACACCTTC. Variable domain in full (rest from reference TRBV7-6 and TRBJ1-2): GAGVSQSPRYKVTKRGQDVALRCDPISGHVSLYWYRQALGQGPEFLTYFNYEAQQDKSGLPNDRFSAERPEGSISTLTIQRTEQRDSAMYRCASSLARAGGYTFGSGTRLTVV.

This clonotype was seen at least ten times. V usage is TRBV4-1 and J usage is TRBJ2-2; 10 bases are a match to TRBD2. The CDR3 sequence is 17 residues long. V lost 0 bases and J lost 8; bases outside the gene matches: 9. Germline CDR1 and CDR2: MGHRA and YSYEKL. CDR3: CASSQDQAASGGGELFF. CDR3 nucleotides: TGCGCCAGCAGCCAAGACCAGGCCGCTAGCGGGGGAGGGGAGCTGTTTTTT.

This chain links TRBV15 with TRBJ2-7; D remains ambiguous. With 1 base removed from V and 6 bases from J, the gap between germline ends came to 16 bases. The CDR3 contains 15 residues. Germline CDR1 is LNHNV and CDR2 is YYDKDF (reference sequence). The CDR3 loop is CATSRAQTARGEQYF. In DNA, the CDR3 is TGTGCCACCAGCAGAGCCCAGACTGCAAGAGGCGAGCAGTACTTC.

Here the CDR3 reads CASRKRRDREASTNEKLFF. For the CDR3, the DNA is TGTGCCAGCAGGAAACGCCGGGACAGGGAGGCGTCAACTAATGAAAAACTGTTTTTT. The chain has TRBV6-1 and TRBJ1-4; TRBD1 matches at 9 bases. The J segment lost 0 bases and the V segment lost 6 bases, leaving 14 bases of the junction unmatched. Germline loops: CDR1 MNHNS, CDR2 SASEGT. This CDR3 is 19 amino acids long.

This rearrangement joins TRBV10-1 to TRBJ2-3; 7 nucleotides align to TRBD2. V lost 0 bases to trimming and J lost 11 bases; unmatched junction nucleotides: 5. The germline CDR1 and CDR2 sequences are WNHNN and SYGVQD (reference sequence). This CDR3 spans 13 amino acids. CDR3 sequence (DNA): TGCGCCAGCAGTGAGTCCCGGACTAGTGAGCAGTATTTT. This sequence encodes CASSESRTSEQYF.

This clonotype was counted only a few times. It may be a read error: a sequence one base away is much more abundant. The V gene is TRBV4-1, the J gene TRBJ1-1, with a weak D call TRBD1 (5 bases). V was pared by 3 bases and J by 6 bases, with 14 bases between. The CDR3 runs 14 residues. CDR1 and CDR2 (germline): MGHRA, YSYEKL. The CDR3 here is CASSQAAAGSEAFF. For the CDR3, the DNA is TGCGCCAGCAGCCAGGCAGCGGCAGGGTCTGAAGCTTTCTTT.

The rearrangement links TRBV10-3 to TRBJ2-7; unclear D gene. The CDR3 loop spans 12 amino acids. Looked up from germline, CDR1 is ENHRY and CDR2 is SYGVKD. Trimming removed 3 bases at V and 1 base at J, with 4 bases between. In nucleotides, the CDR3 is TGTGCCATCAGTGAAGAGTCCTACGAGCAGTACTTC. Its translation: CAISEESYEQYF.

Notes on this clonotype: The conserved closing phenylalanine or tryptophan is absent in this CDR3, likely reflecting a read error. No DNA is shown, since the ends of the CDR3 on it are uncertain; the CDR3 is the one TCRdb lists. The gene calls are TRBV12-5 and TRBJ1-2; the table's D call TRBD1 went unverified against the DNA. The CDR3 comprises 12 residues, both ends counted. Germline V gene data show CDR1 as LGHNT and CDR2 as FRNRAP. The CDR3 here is CASGALRGWVTY.

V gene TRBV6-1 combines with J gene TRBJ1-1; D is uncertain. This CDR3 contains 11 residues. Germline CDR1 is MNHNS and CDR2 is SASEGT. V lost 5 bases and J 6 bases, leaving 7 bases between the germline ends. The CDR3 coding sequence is TGTGCCAGCAGTACGGCGGCTGAAGCTTTCTTT. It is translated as CASSTAAEAFF.

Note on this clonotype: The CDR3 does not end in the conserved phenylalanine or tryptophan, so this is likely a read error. DNA for the CDR3: TGTGCCAGCAGCTTAGCAACAGGGCCCTACGAGCAGTACCTC. Amino acid sequence: CASSLATGPYEQYL. This chain connects TRBV7-8 to TRBJ2-7, with D tentatively TRBD1 (6 bases). This CDR3 region has 14 residues. V dropped 0 bases and J dropped 2 bases, with 8 bases sitting between them. The germline V gene encodes CDR1 SGHVS and CDR2 FQNEAQ.

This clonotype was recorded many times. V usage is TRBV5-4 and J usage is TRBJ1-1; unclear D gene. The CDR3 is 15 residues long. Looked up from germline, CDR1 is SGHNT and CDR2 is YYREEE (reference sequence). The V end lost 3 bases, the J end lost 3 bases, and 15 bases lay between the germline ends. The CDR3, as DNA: TGTGCCAGCAGCTCCCCGAAGGGCTCATACACTGAAGCTTTCTTT. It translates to CASSSPKGSYTEAFF.